Below are 5 T cell receptor beta chains sequenced from a single sample in a study of blood T cell repertoires in COVID-19. The assay was immunoSEQ multiplex PCR, and TCRdb's table has in-frame clones only and misses some. The sample yields about 270,000 clones, around nine tenths seen once. Sequenced sample: peripheral blood. The origin of the receptors is a man aged 40-49 years with active or convalescent COVID-19.

The rearrangement joins TRBV28 to TRBJ1-1; no firm D call. CDR1 and CDR2 (germline): MDHEN, SYDVKM. The ends were cut back, 4 bases at V and 2 bases at J, with 5 bases in the middle. The CDR3 spans 12 residues. Written as DNA, the CDR3 is TGTGCCAGCAGTTCTCCCAACACTGAAGCTTTCTTT. Translating gives CASSSPNTEAFF. Drawing the rest from reference TRBV28 and TRBJ1-1, the complete variable domain is DVKVTQSSRYLVKRTGEKVFLECVQDMDHENMFWYRQDPGLGLRLIYFSYDVKMKEKGDIPEGYSVSREKKERFSLILESASTNQTSMYLCASSSPNTEAFFGQGTRLTVV.

This clone was found a few times. The rearrangement links TRBV20-1 to TRBJ1-2, with TRBD1 matching 8 bases. The CDR3 spans 11 residues. J was trimmed by 10 bases and V by 4 bases; bases with no gene match: 5. The V gene's germline CDR1 is DFQATT and CDR2 SNEGSKA (reference sequence). CDR3 loop: CSATGGAAYTF. CDR3 sequence (DNA): TGCAGTGCTACAGGGGGCGCAGCCTACACCTTC.

This clone was seen more than once but under ten times. This sequence joins TRBV13 and TRBJ1-4, with 7 nucleotides matching TRBD1. In germline, CDR1 is PRHDT, CDR2 FYEKMQ (reference sequence). This CDR3 region has 14 residues. The junction had 8 bases not matched to a gene; V was cut back by 5 bases and J by 8 bases. The CDR3 loop is CASSLRGLGEKLFF. For the CDR3, the DNA is TGTGCCAGCAGCCTCAGGGGGTTAGGAGAAAAACTGTTTTTT.

The chain employs TRBV27 and TRBJ2-2, with 14 bases lining up with TRBD2. Germline lookup yields CDR1 MNHEY and CDR2 SMNVEV (reference sequence). This CDR3 spans 18 amino acids. The V and J ends lost 4 bases and 3 bases, in that order; junction bases with no gene match: 7. The CDR3 here is CASSSRTSGGRYTGELFF. In nucleotides, the CDR3 is TGTGCCAGCAGTTCCCGGACTAGCGGGGGGCGGTACACCGGGGAGCTGTTTTTT.

The gene calls are TRBV5-6 and TRBJ2-7; D is perhaps TRBD1 (6 bases). CDR1 and CDR2 (germline): SGHDT, YYEEEE. The CDR3 has 17 amino acids. Trimming took off 0 bases at V and 2 bases at J, with 18 bases between the two ends. CDR3: CASSLAKVQGRTYEQYF. In nucleotides, the CDR3 is TGTGCCAGCAGCTTGGCCAAGGTACAGGGAAGAACCTACGAGCAGTACTTC. Looking up the rest from reference TRBV5-6 and TRBJ2-7 gives the full variable domain: DAGVTQSPTHLIKTRGQQVTLRCSPKSGHDTVSWYQQALGQGPQFIFQYYEEEERQRGNFPDRFSGHQFPNYSSELNVNALLLGDSALYLCASSLAKVQGRTYEQYFGPGTRLTVT.